The clone carrying this T cell receptor beta chain was seen only a few times. Its target is not known. Autoimmune disease history or systemic immunosuppression led to patient exclusion. Assay used: immunoSEQ multiplex PCR; TCRdb lists only in-frame clones, some missing. The table lists 80,000 to 100,000 clones, 90% of them singletons. This entry belongs to a study of OX40 agonist ivuxolimab in advanced cancers. Study context: The mean age was roughly 60 years, ranging from about 20 to 90, with 80% to 85% of participants male. Checkpoint inhibitors had been given previously to approximately 41% of patients.

General observations from the study: Expanded clones were, on average, more numerous among CD8+ T cells than CD4+.

The V end lost 1 base, the J end lost 3 bases, and 10 bases lay between the germline ends. Per germline, CDR1 LNHDA and CDR2 SQIVND (reference sequence). The CDR3 extends over 15 amino acids. The chain couples TRBV19 to TRBJ1-5; D possibly corresponds to TRBD1 (6 bases). This TCR derives from an adult with an advanced solid tumor such as melanoma, head and neck, liver or kidney cancer. The sequencing used CD4+ or CD8+ T cells sorted from blood, collected in a trial of the OX40 agonist ivuxolimab. CDR3: CASSIGAGDNQPQHF. The CDR3, as DNA: TGTGCCAGTAGTATAGGGGCAGGGGACAATCAGCCCCAGCATTTT.